Only one count was recorded for the clone carrying this T cell receptor beta chain. Its antigen is as yet unknown. Other DNA sequences in the same sample also yield this CDR3. Systemic immunosuppression or autoimmune disease history was grounds to exclude patients. The data belong to a study of OX40 agonist ivuxolimab in advanced cancers. Background on the study: Males comprised 82.7% of the group, whose mean age was approximately 61 years (range 23 to 79).

TCRdb's copy holds only in-frame clones and misses some; the assay was immunoSEQ multiplex PCR. The sample lists roughly 48,000 clones, about 75% seen once, with 7.9% in the top ten. The CDR3 contains 10 residues. CDR1 and CDR2 (germline): SQVTM, ANQGSEA. The germline V and J ends were trimmed by 6 bases and 2 bases, with 3 bases remaining between them. General study points: Dosing at 0.1 to 3.0 mg/kg was accompanied by clonal expansion of CD4+ and CD8+ blood T cells by week 6.

The chain recombines TRBV29-1 with TRBJ2-3; D not resolved. The starting material was CD4+ or CD8+ T cells sorted from blood, obtained in a trial of the OX40 agonist ivuxolimab. This TCR was recovered from an adult with an advanced solid tumor such as melanoma, head and neck, liver or kidney cancer. DNA for the CDR3: TGCAGCGTCGACACAGATACGCAGTATTTT. Translated: CSVDTDTQYF.